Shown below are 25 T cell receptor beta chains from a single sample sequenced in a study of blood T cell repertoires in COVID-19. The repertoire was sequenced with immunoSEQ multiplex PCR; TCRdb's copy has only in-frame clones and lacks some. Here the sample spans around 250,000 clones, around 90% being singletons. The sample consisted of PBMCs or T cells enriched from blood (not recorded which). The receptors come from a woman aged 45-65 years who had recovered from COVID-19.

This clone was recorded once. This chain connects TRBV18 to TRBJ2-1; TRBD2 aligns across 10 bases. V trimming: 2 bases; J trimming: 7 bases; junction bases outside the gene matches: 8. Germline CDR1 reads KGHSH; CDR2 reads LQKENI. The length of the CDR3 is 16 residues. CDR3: CASSPTLAGGPNEQFF. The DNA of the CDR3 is TGTGCCAGCTCACCAACCTTAGCGGGAGGTCCAAATGAGCAGTTCTTC.

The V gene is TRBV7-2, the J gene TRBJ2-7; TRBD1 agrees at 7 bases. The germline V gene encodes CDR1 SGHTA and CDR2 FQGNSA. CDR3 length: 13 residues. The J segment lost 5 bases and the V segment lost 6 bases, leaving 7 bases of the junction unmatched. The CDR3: CASSPDRVDEQYF. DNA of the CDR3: TGTGCCAGCAGTCCAGACAGGGTGGACGAGCAGTACTTC.

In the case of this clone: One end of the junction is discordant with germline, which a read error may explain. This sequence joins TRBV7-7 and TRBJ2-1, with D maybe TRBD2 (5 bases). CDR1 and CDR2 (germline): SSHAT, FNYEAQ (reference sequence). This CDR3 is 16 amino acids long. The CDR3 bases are TGTGCTAGCAGCTTAGTAGCTAGCAATTCCTACAATGAGCAGTTCTTC. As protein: CASSLVASNSYNEQFF.

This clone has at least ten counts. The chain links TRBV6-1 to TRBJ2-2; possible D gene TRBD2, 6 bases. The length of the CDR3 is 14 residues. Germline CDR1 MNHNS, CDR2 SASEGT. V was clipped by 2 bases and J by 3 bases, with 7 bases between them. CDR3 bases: TGTGCCAGCAGTGAATCGGGGGACACCGGGGAGCTGTTTTTT. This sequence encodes CASSESGDTGELFF.

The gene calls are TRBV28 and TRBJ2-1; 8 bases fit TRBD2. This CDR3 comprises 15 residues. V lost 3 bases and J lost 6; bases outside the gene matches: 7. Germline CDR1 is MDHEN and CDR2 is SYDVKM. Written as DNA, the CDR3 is TGTGCCAGCAGTTTGAGGCGGGAGGCATCCAATGAGCAGTTCTTC. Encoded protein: CASSLRREASNEQFF.

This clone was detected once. The CDR3 sequence is CAWAQGYEQYF. Written as DNA, the CDR3 is TGTGCCTGGGCTCAGGGATACGAGCAGTACTTC. This chain links TRBV30 with TRBJ2-7; weak D call: TRBD1 (5 bases). Trimming took 5 bases from V and 4 from J, leaving 9 bases between them. CDR1 and CDR2 from the germline V gene are GTSNPN and SVGIG (reference sequence). CDR3 length: 11 residues.

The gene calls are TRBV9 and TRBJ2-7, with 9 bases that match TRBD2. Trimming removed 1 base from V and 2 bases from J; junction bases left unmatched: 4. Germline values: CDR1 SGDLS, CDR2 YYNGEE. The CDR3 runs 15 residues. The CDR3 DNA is TGTGCCAGCAGCGTAAGCGGGACTAGCACCTACGAGCAGTACTTC. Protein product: CASSVSGTSTYEQYF.

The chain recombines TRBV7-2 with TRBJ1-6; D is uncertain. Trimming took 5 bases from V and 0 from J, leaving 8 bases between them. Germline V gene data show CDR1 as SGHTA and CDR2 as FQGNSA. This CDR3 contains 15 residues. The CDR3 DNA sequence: TGTGCCAGCAGCATCGAGAGCTCCTATAATTCACCCCTCCACTTT. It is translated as CASSIESSYNSPLHF.

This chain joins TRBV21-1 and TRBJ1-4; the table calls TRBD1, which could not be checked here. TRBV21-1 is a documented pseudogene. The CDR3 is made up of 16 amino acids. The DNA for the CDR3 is TGTGCCAGCAGCAAAGGGCGACAGGCTCATAATGAAAAACTGTTTTTT. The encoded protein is CASSKGRQAHNEKLFF.

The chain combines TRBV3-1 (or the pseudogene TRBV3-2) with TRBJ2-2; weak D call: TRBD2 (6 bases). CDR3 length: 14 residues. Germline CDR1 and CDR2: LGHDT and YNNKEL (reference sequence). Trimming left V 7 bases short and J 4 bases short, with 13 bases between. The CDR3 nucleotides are TGTGCCAGCATGCGGGACGGACGCACCGGGGAGCTGTTTTTT. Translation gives CASMRDGRTGELFF.

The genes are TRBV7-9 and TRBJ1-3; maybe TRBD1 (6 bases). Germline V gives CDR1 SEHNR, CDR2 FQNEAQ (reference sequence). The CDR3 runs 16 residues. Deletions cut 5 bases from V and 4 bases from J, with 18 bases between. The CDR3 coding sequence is TGTGCCAGCAGCGCCGCGCAGGGGCGACTGGGAAACACCATATATTTT. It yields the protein CASSAAQGRLGNTIYF.

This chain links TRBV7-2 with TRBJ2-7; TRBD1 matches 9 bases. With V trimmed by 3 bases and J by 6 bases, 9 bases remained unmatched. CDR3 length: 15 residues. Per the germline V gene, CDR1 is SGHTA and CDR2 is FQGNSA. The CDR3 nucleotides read TGTGCCAGCAGCTTCGGAGTTGGACAGGGGTTCGAGCAGTACTTC. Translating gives CASSFGVGQGFEQYF.

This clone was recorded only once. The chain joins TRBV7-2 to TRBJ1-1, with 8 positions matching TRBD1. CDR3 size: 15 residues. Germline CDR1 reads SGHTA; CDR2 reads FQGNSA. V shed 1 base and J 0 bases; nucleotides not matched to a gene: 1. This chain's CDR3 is CASSLGTGLNTEAFF. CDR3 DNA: TGTGCCAGCAGCTTAGGGACAGGGCTGAACACTGAAGCTTTCTTT.

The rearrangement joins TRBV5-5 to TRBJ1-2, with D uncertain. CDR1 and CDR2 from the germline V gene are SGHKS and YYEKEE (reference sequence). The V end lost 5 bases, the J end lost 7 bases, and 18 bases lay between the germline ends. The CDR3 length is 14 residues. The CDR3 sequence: CASRRIQDQRGYTF. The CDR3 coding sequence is TGTGCCAGCAGGCGAATCCAAGATCAGCGTGGCTACACCTTC. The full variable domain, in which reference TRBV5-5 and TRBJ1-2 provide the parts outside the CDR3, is DAGVTQSPTHLIKTRGQQVTLRCSPISGHKSVSWYQQVLGQGPQFIFQYYEKEERGRGNFPDRFSARQFPNYSSELNVNALLLGDSALYLCASRRIQDQRGYTFGSGTRLTVV.

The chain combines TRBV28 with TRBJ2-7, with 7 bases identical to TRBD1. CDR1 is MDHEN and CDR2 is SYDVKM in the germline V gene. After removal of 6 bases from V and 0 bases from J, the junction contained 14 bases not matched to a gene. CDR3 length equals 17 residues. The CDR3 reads CASRSRDSHTSSYEQYF. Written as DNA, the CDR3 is TGTGCCAGCAGGTCCCGGGACAGCCATACCTCCTCCTACGAGCAGTACTTC. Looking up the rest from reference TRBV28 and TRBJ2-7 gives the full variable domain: DVKVTQSSRYLVKRTGEKVFLECVQDMDHENMFWYRQDPGLGLRLIYFSYDVKMKEKGDIPEGYSVSREKKERFSLILESASTNQTSMYLCASRSRDSHTSSYEQYFGPGTRLTVT.

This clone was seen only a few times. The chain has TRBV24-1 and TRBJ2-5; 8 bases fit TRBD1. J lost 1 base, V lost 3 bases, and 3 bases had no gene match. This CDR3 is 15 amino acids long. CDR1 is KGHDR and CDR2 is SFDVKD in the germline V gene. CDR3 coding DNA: TGTGCCACCAGTGATATAGGACAGGGCCAAGAGACCCAGTACTTC. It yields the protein CATSDIGQGQETQYF.

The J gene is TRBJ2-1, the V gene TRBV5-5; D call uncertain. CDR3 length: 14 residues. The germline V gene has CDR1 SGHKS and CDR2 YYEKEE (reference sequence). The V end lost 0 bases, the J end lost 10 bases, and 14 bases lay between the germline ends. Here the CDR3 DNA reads TGTGCCAGCAGCTTGGTGTTCGGTGCCCGAGAGCAGTTCTTC. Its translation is CASSLVFGAREQFF.

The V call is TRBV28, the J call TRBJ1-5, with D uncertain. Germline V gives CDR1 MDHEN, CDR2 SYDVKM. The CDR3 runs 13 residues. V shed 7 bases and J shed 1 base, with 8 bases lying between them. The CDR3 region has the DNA TGTGCCAGCATGCTCGAGAGCAATCAGCCCCAGCATTTT. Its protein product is CASMLESNQPQHF.

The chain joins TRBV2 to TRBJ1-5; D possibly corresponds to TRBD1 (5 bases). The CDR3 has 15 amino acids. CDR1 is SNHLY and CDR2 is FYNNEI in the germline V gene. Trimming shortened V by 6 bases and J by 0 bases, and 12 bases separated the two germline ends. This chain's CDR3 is CASSPQGGSNQPQHF. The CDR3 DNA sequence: TGTGCCAGCAGCCCCCAGGGTGGTAGCAATCAGCCCCAGCATTTT.

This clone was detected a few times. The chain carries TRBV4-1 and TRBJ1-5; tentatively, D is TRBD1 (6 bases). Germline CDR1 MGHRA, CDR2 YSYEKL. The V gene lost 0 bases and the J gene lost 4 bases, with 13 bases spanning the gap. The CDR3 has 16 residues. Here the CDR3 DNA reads TGCGCCAGCAGCCAAGATCGGTTTGGGACAAATCAGCCCCAGCATTTT. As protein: CASSQDRFGTNQPQHF.

DNA of the CDR3: TGTGCCAGCAGTGATCTAGCGGGAGACGATGAGCAGTTCTTC. This codes for CASSDLAGDDEQFF. The J gene is TRBJ2-1, the V gene TRBV6-4; 10 bases are a match to TRBD2. The CDR3 totals 14 residues. With V trimmed by 3 bases and J by 8 bases, 4 bases remained unmatched. Germline CDR1 is MRHNA and CDR2 is SNTAGT.

The CDR3: CASSTIHSGGGYEQYF. The CDR3 nucleotides read TGTGCCAGTAGTACCATTCACTCTGGGGGAGGTTACGAGCAGTACTTC. The chain recombines TRBV19 with TRBJ2-7; D perhaps matches TRBD2 (6 bases). This CDR3 has 16 amino acids. V was shortened by 4 bases and J by 4 bases, with 20 bases between the two germline ends. CDR1 and CDR2 from the germline V gene are LNHDA and SQIVND (reference sequence).

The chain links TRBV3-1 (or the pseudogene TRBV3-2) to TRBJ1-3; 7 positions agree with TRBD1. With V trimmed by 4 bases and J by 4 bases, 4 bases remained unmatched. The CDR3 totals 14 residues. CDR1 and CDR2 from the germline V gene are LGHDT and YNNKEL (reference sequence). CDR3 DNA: TGTGCCAGCAGCCCCAGGGGGTCAGGAAACACCATATATTTT. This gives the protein CASSPRGSGNTIYF.

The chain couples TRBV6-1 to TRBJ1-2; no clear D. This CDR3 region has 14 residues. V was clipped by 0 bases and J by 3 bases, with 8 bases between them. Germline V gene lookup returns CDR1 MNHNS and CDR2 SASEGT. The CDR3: CASSEALADYGYTF. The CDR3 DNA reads TGTGCCAGCAGTGAAGCTTTGGCAGACTATGGCTACACCTTC.

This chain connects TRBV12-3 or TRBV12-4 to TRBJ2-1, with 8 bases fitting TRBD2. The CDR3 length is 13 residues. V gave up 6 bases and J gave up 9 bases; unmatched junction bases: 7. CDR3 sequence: CASRLSSGLEQFF. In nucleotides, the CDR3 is TGTGCCAGCAGGTTGTCTAGCGGGCTTGAGCAGTTCTTC.